The 30 T cell receptor beta chains in this list originate from one sample, sequenced in a study of CD8+ T cells in alopecia areata. cDNA reverse transcribed from extracted RNA served as the sequencing template. The repertoire was sequenced with immunoSEQ multiplex PCR; TCRdb's copy has only in-frame clones and lacks some. This table has 90,000 to 130,000 clones, under 60% appearing once. The material sequenced was NKG2D-low CD8+ T cells sorted from blood. The receptors were gathered from a human donor with alopecia areata.

V usage is TRBV27 and J usage is TRBJ1-2, with D possibly TRBD1 on 6 matching bases. This CDR3 contains 15 residues. Germline V gene lookup returns CDR1 MNHEY and CDR2 SMNVEV (reference sequence). The V and J ends lost 5 bases and 9 bases respectively, with 22 bases between them. CDR3 region: CASSLGAGDRRSYTF. Here the CDR3 DNA reads TGTGCCAGCAGTCTAGGGGCAGGGGACCGACGGAGCTACACCTTC.

This chain uses TRBV11-2 with TRBJ1-1; D is unresolved. The CDR3 is 11 amino acids. Germline assignment: CDR1 SGHAT and CDR2 FQNNGV. The V end lost 1 base, the J end lost 10 bases, and 7 bases lay between the germline ends. CDR3 DNA sequence: TGTGCCAGCAGCTTAGCCTCTGGAGCTTTCTTT. Translation: CASSLASGAFF.

V is TRBV9 and J is TRBJ2-1; D gene ambiguous. The CDR3 spans 18 residues. Germline V gene data show CDR1 as SGDLS and CDR2 as YYNGEE. Trimming cost V 4 bases and J 3 bases, with 23 bases left between them. The CDR3, as DNA: TGTGCCAGCAGCTCGCCCCAGGAAGACACCAGATTCTACAATGAGCAGTTCTTC. Its protein is CASSSPQEDTRFYNEQFF.

The rearrangement uses TRBV27 and TRBJ2-7; 11 nucleotides match TRBD1. The CDR3 has 16 residues. The V segment lost 1 base and the J segment 2 bases; nucleotides outside the gene matches: 4. Germline loops: CDR1 MNHEY, CDR2 SMNVEV (reference sequence). CDR3 coding DNA: TGTGCCAGCAGTTTATTGAGGACAGGGGGCGCCTACGAGCAGTACTTC. It is translated as CASSLLRTGGAYEQYF.

The rearrangement uses TRBV29-1 and TRBJ2-1, with 8 bases lining up with TRBD1. The CDR3 length is 15 residues. V lost 6 bases to trimming and J lost 0 bases; unmatched junction nucleotides: 7. Germline-derived CDR1 and CDR2 are SQVTM and ANQGSEA. The CDR3 loop reads CSVSGTGNSYNEQFF. The CDR3 DNA follows: TGCAGCGTCTCGGGGACAGGCAACTCCTACAATGAGCAGTTCTTC.

The genes are TRBV5-6 and TRBJ2-1; no clear D. Germline lookup yields CDR1 SGHDT and CDR2 YYEEEE. This CDR3 is 12 amino acids long. V was clipped by 1 base and J by 7 bases, with 6 bases between them. The CDR3 region has the DNA TGTGCCAGCAGCTTGTCTATTAATGAGCAGTTCTTC. It encodes CASSLSINEQFF. Looking up the rest from reference TRBV5-6 and TRBJ2-1 gives the full variable domain: DAGVTQSPTHLIKTRGQQVTLRCSPKSGHDTVSWYQQALGQGPQFIFQYYEEEERQRGNFPDRFSGHQFPNYSSELNVNALLLGDSALYLCASSLSINEQFFGPGTRLTVL.

V is TRBV28 and J is TRBJ2-1; D might be TRBD2 (5 bases). In germline, CDR1 is MDHEN, CDR2 SYDVKM. Trimming pared 5 bases from V and 9 bases from J, leaving 11 bases between. This CDR3 region has 12 residues. This CDR3 is CASSREPAEQFF. The CDR3 nucleotides are TGTGCCAGCAGTCGGGAACCGGCTGAGCAGTTCTTC.

The chain combines TRBV5-1 with TRBJ2-1; D uncertain. Trimming took 0 bases from V and 4 from J, leaving 14 bases between them. This CDR3 has 16 amino acids. The V gene's germline CDR1 is SGHRS and CDR2 YFSETQ. In DNA form, the CDR3 reads TGCGCCAGCAGCTTGGATCATCCTTCGAGATACAATGAGCAGTTCTTC. As protein: CASSLDHPSRYNEQFF.

The rearrangement joins TRBV4-1 to TRBJ2-2; unclear D gene. Per germline, CDR1 MGHRA and CDR2 YSYEKL. V gave up 5 bases and J gave up 0 bases, with 10 bases separating them. The CDR3 is 15 amino acids. The CDR3 here is CASSYGSSNTGELFF. The CDR3 coding sequence is TGCGCCAGCAGCTACGGGTCCTCGAACACCGGGGAGCTGTTTTTT.

This clone turned up a few times. This chain uses TRBV25-1 with TRBJ2-7, with no clear D. The ends were cut back, 4 bases at V and 9 bases at J, with 22 bases in the middle. Germline values: CDR1 MGHDK, CDR2 SYGVNS. The CDR3 contains 15 residues. CDR3 protein: CASSAALERAEGQYF. The CDR3 DNA sequence: TGTGCCAGCAGTGCGGCCCTTGAACGAGCCGAAGGGCAGTACTTC.

The chain recombines TRBV7-9 with TRBJ2-5; perhaps TRBD2 as D (7 bases). Germline CDR1 SEHNR, CDR2 FQNEAQ (reference sequence). V lost 11 bases to trimming and J lost 1 base, with 14 bases between them. This CDR3 has 13 residues. The CDR3 DNA is TGTGCCTCTACGGGGGGCGGCCAAGAGACCCAGTACTTC. It yields the protein CASTGGGQETQYF. Looking up the rest from reference TRBV7-9 and TRBJ2-5 gives the full variable domain: DTGVSQNPRHKITKRGQNVTFRCDPISEHNRLYWYRQTLGQGPEFLTYFQNEAQLEKSRLLSDRFSAERPKGSFSTLEIQRTEQGDSAMYLCASTGGGQETQYFGPGTRLLVL.

The chain recombines TRBV7-9 with TRBJ1-2; a weak D match, TRBD1 (6 bases). V gave up 6 bases and J gave up 8 bases, with 13 bases separating them. Germline V lookup: CDR1 SEHNR, CDR2 FQNEAQ (reference sequence). The CDR3 covers 12 residues. CDR3 protein: CASSLGGGGYTF. In DNA form, the CDR3 reads TGTGCCAGCAGTCTAGGGGGTGGAGGCTACACCTTC.

This sequence joins TRBV27 and TRBJ2-3; D remains ambiguous. The CDR3 totals 11 residues. CDR1 and CDR2 from the germline V gene are MNHEY and SMNVEV (reference sequence). The CDR3 region is CGIGSTDTQYF. The CDR3 DNA is TGTGGCATAGGGAGCACAGATACGCAGTATTTT.

The rearrangement uses TRBV27 and TRBJ2-6; D is ambiguous. This CDR3 region has 14 residues. The ends were cut back, 5 bases at V and 4 bases at J, with 9 bases in the middle. Looked up from germline, CDR1 is MNHEY and CDR2 is SMNVEV (reference sequence). CDR3: CASSPPRGANVLTF. CDR3 sequence (DNA): TGTGCCAGCAGTCCCCCTCGGGGGGCCAACGTCCTGACTTTC.

This clone was picked up a small number of times. V usage is TRBV2 and J usage is TRBJ2-1; D is possibly TRBD2 (5 bases). CDR3 size: 14 residues. V was cut by 4 bases and J by 8 bases, with 15 bases left in between. Germline V gene lookup returns CDR1 SNHLY and CDR2 FYNNEI. CDR3 sequence: CASSGPSRVHEQFF. DNA for the CDR3: TGTGCCAGCAGTGGTCCGTCGAGGGTCCATGAGCAGTTCTTC.

V gene TRBV2 combines with J gene TRBJ2-3; 9 bases line up with TRBD2. Unmatched junction bases numbered 7, after V lost 6 bases and J lost 3 bases. CDR3 length: 15 amino acids. In germline, CDR1 is SNHLY, CDR2 FYNNEI. CDR3 protein: CASRGLAGGTDTQYF. The CDR3 DNA follows: TGTGCCAGCAGGGGACTAGCCGGAGGGACAGATACGCAGTATTTT.

The chain combines TRBV11-2 with TRBJ2-1; 9 nucleotides match TRBD2. Germline V lookup: CDR1 SGHAT, CDR2 FQNNGV. J gave up 4 bases and V 1 base, and 2 bases lay outside the gene matches. CDR3 length: 15 amino acids. As DNA, the CDR3 is TGTGCCAGCAGCTTAGGCGGGAGGGATTACAATGAGCAGTTCTTC. Translation gives CASSLGGRDYNEQFF.

This sequence joins TRBV7-2 and TRBJ2-1; D is unclear. V was pared by 6 bases and J by 4 bases, with 1 base between. The CDR3 has 10 residues. Looked up from germline, CDR1 is SGHTA and CDR2 is FQGNSA. The CDR3 spells CASRYNEQFF. The DNA of the CDR3 is TGTGCCAGCAGGTACAATGAGCAGTTCTTC.

The V and J genes are TRBV6-5 and TRBJ2-5; D is unresolved. This CDR3 is built from 11 residues. V was trimmed by 5 bases and J by 3 bases, leaving 4 bases between them. Germline V gene data show CDR1 as MNHEY and CDR2 as SVGAGI. For the CDR3, the DNA is TGTGCCAGCAGTGAGGAAGAGACCCAGTACTTC. Its protein product is CASSEEETQYF.

The chain links TRBV27 to TRBJ1-1; 7 nucleotides agree with TRBD1. Germline CDR1 and CDR2: MNHEY and SMNVEV (reference sequence). The CDR3 consists of 14 residues. After removal of 5 bases from V and 6 bases from J, the junction contained 9 bases not matched to a gene. The CDR3 bases are TGTGCCAGCAGTCTAACCAGGGGGGGCGCTGAAGCTTTCTTT. This sequence encodes CASSLTRGGAEAFF.

The chain carries TRBV7-9 and TRBJ1-2, with D uncertain. V was cut by 1 base and J by 6 bases, with 9 bases left in between. This CDR3 contains 13 residues. CDR1 is SEHNR, CDR2 FQNEAQ, per germline (reference sequence). For the CDR3, the DNA is TGTGCCAGCAGCTTAGTAGCCCTCCATGGCTACACCTTC. Its translation is CASSLVALHGYTF.

The J gene is TRBJ2-1, the V gene TRBV5-4, with D perhaps TRBD2 (5 bases). From germline, CDR1 is SGHNT and CDR2 YYREEE (reference sequence). The CDR3 runs to 14 residues. Trimming left V 2 bases short and J 7 bases short, with 13 bases between. The CDR3 nucleotides are TGTGCCAGCAGCTTCGGCCGGGGTGGTAATGAGCAGTTCTTC. Protein product: CASSFGRGGNEQFF.

With regard to this clone: Other DNA sequences of this sample code for an identical CDR3. The chain recombines TRBV13 with TRBJ2-7, with D uncertain. The germline V gene encodes CDR1 PRHDT and CDR2 FYEKMQ (reference sequence). This CDR3 region has 13 residues. The ends were cut back, 0 bases at V and 1 base at J, with 4 bases in the middle. Here the CDR3 DNA reads TGTGCCAGCAGCTTAGGCCTGTCCTACGAGCAGTACTTC. As protein: CASSLGLSYEQYF.

This clone was seen only a few times. The CDR3 loop reads CASIGGDEQFF. Written as DNA, the CDR3 is TGTGCCAGTATAGGGGGGGATGAGCAGTTCTTC. The rearrangement links TRBV19 to TRBJ2-1; possible D gene TRBD2, 7 bases. CDR1 is LNHDA and CDR2 is SQIVND in the germline V gene (reference sequence). V lost 7 bases and J lost 8, with 9 bases in between. The CDR3 totals 11 residues.

V and J are TRBV11-2 and TRBJ2-3; 11 positions agree with TRBD2. The ends lost 5 bases at V and 6 bases at J; junction bases unmatched: 10. The CDR3 is 16 residues long. Germline V CDR1 and CDR2: SGHAT, FQNNGV. Here the CDR3 reads CASSHELAGESDTQYF. CDR3 sequence (DNA): TGTGCCAGCAGCCATGAACTAGCGGGAGAATCCGATACGCAGTATTTT.

The chain uses TRBV5-1 and TRBJ2-7; 10 nucleotides align to TRBD2. Germline loops: CDR1 SGHRS, CDR2 YFSETQ. The CDR3 extends over 15 amino acids. The junction had 12 bases not matched to a gene; V was cut back by 5 bases and J by 7 bases. Here the CDR3 reads CASRSYGLAGEEQYF. The CDR3 nucleotides read TGCGCCAGCAGGTCCTATGGCCTAGCGGGAGAAGAGCAGTACTTC. Variable domain in full (rest from reference TRBV5-1 and TRBJ2-7): KAGVTQTPRYLIKTRGQQVTLSCSPISGHRSVSWYQQTPGQGLQFLFEYFSETQRNKGNFPGRFSGRQFSNSRSEMNVSTLELGDSALYLCASRSYGLAGEEQYFGPGTRLTVT.

For this clone: Other DNA sequences in the sample encode the same CDR3. The chain carries TRBV13 and TRBJ1-1; the D is unclear. This CDR3 has 13 residues. Trimming stripped 0 bases from V and 2 bases from J, with 4 bases between. Per the germline V gene, CDR1 is PRHDT and CDR2 is FYEKMQ (reference sequence). The CDR3 region has the DNA TGTGCCAGCAGCTTAGGAGGTAACACTGAAGCTTTCTTT. Translating it yields CASSLGGNTEAFF.

The genes are TRBV6-6 and TRBJ2-2, with TRBD2 as a possible D gene (6 bases). Per germline, CDR1 MNHNY and CDR2 SVGAGI (reference sequence). The CDR3 sequence is 16 residues long. V was pared by 10 bases and J by 4 bases, with 22 bases between. The CDR3 reads CATQRRLEPVTGELFF. The CDR3 DNA is TGTGCCACACAAAGAAGACTAGAGCCCGTCACCGGGGAGCTGTTTTTT.

The rearrangement links TRBV7-9 to TRBJ2-3; D may be TRBD1 or TRBD2 (6 bases each). This CDR3 has 18 residues. V shed 2 bases and J shed 1 base, with 19 bases lying between them. Germline CDR1 is SEHNR and CDR2 is FQNEAQ (reference sequence). DNA of the CDR3: TGTGCCAGCAGCTTAAGTTTCGGGGGCTTTGCGCGCACAGATACGCAGTATTTT. It yields the protein CASSLSFGGFARTDTQYF. Filled out from reference TRBV7-9 and TRBJ2-3, the complete variable domain reads DTGVSQNPRHKITKRGQNVTFRCDPISEHNRLYWYRQTLGQGPEFLTYFQNEAQLEKSRLLSDRFSAERPKGSFSTLEIQRTEQGDSAMYLCASSLSFGGFARTDTQYFGPGTRLTVL.

The genes are TRBV27 and TRBJ2-1; TRBD1 might be the D (5 bases). The CDR3 runs 14 residues. Germline lookup yields CDR1 MNHEY and CDR2 SMNVEV (reference sequence). The V and J ends lost 1 base and 4 bases respectively, with 8 bases between them. CDR3 in amino acids: CASSLYDRYNEQFF. CDR3 DNA sequence: TGTGCCAGCAGTTTATACGACAGATACAATGAGCAGTTCTTC.